A selection of T cell receptor beta chains follows, all from one sample in a study of T cell changes during pregnancy in multiple sclerosis. TCRdb keeps only in-frame clones here, not all; method: immunoSEQ multiplex PCR. The sample has 65,000 to 95,000 clones; approximately 94% are singletons. This specimen consisted of peripheral blood, obtained after pregnancy. The receptor source for this set is a female donor in good health, enrolled as a control in a pregnancy study. CDR3s include the opening cysteine and the closing phenylalanine or tryptophan. Fields, in order: CDR3 protein, J gene, V gene, D gene, clone size. A D gene is named only where the DNA matches it firmly. A clone size is listed for some rows: how often the clone was seen (once, few, many), or a class if it is expanded.

CDR3aa: CSAIQVNEQFF
j_gene: TRBJ2-1
v_gene: TRBV20-1
d_gene: .
abundance: .

CDR3aa: CASSEALSGSGRGELFF
j_gene: TRBJ2-2
v_gene: TRBV2
d_gene: TRBD2
abundance: .

CDR3aa: CASSLVGQGTGTEAFF
j_gene: TRBJ1-1
v_gene: TRBV5-1
d_gene: TRBD1
abundance: .

CDR3aa: CASSLIGGDSEAFF
j_gene: TRBJ1-1
v_gene: TRBV7-8
d_gene: .
abundance: once

CDR3aa: CASSIRGETGELFF
j_gene: TRBJ2-2
v_gene: TRBV11-3
d_gene: .
abundance: .

CDR3aa: CASSFEATNEKLFF
j_gene: TRBJ1-4
v_gene: TRBV5-1
d_gene: .
abundance: .

CDR3aa: CASSRTGQAFEEQFF
j_gene: TRBJ2-1
v_gene: TRBV7-9
d_gene: TRBD1
abundance: .

CDR3aa: CASSLARGGTDRGNTIYF
j_gene: TRBJ1-3
v_gene: TRBV5-4
d_gene: .
abundance: .

CDR3aa: CASSPGLAGAGVHTQYF
j_gene: TRBJ2-3
v_gene: TRBV28
d_gene: TRBD2
abundance: .

CDR3aa: CASSEGLQSTDTQYF
j_gene: TRBJ2-3
v_gene: TRBV6-1
d_gene: .
abundance: .

CDR3aa: CASSDKGAERATNEKLFF
j_gene: TRBJ1-4
v_gene: TRBV21-1
d_gene: .
abundance: .

CDR3aa: CSVAVAEETQYF
j_gene: TRBJ2-5
v_gene: TRBV29-1
d_gene: .
abundance: .

CDR3aa: CASVSLQGDDEQFF
j_gene: TRBJ2-1
v_gene: TRBV13
d_gene: .
abundance: .

CDR3aa: CASSLREMWNEQFF
j_gene: TRBJ2-1
v_gene: TRBV27
d_gene: .
abundance: .

CDR3aa: CASSERGGSDTQYF
j_gene: TRBJ2-3
v_gene: TRBV7-9
d_gene: TRBD2
abundance: few

CDR3aa: CASSPTGFTGELFF
j_gene: TRBJ2-2
v_gene: TRBV6-5
d_gene: .
abundance: .

CDR3aa: CASSSQGSEQYF
j_gene: TRBJ2-7
v_gene: TRBV7-6
d_gene: .
abundance: .

CDR3aa: CASTKGGGRLGEQFF
j_gene: TRBJ2-1
v_gene: TRBV7-9
d_gene: TRBD2
abundance: .

CDR3aa: CASRTPTRTGGDQPQHF
j_gene: TRBJ1-5
v_gene: TRBV2
d_gene: TRBD1
abundance: .

CDR3aa: CSGRGASNTGELFF
j_gene: TRBJ2-2
v_gene: TRBV29-1
d_gene: TRBD2
abundance: .

CDR3aa: CASSWVAVNYGYTF
j_gene: TRBJ1-2
v_gene: TRBV6-6
d_gene: .
abundance: .

CDR3aa: CASSPPPRGAGEKLFF
j_gene: TRBJ1-4
v_gene: TRBV4-2
d_gene: .
abundance: .

CDR3aa: CASSWDSPYEQYF
j_gene: TRBJ2-7
v_gene: TRBV11-1
d_gene: TRBD1
abundance: .

CDR3aa: CAGSGGAETQYF
j_gene: TRBJ2-5
v_gene: TRBV30
d_gene: TRBD2
abundance: once

CDR3aa: CASSSQDRGRYSNQPQHF
j_gene: TRBJ1-5
v_gene: TRBV7-8
d_gene: TRBD1
abundance: .

CDR3aa: CASSVARGLAGVPFNEQFF
j_gene: TRBJ2-1
v_gene: TRBV9
d_gene: TRBD2
abundance: .

CDR3aa: CASSMASGFTDTQYF
j_gene: TRBJ2-3
v_gene: TRBV19
d_gene: TRBD2
abundance: .

CDR3aa: CASSQLRGNRAGELFF
j_gene: TRBJ2-2
v_gene: TRBV4-3
d_gene: .
abundance: .

CDR3aa: CASSISAGGTGNTGELFF
j_gene: TRBJ2-2
v_gene: TRBV19
d_gene: TRBD1
abundance: .

CDR3aa: CASSGTGLASVYNEQFF
j_gene: TRBJ2-1
v_gene: TRBV7-9
d_gene: TRBD2
abundance: .

CDR3aa: CASSENAGSQPQHF
j_gene: TRBJ1-5
v_gene: TRBV2
d_gene: .
abundance: .

CDR3aa: CAGSQEQGHNYGYTF
j_gene: TRBJ1-2
v_gene: TRBV4-1
d_gene: TRBD1
abundance: .

CDR3aa: CASSQGEQSGSYNEQFF
j_gene: TRBJ2-1
v_gene: TRBV4-2
d_gene: .
abundance: .

CDR3aa: CASSLQGASSGEQFF
j_gene: TRBJ2-1
v_gene: TRBV7-9
d_gene: TRBD1
abundance: .

CDR3aa: CASMAGALTYEQYF
j_gene: TRBJ2-7
v_gene: TRBV28
d_gene: TRBD2
abundance: .

CDR3aa: CASSPGGGPGGLYGYTF
j_gene: TRBJ1-2
v_gene: TRBV11-2
d_gene: TRBD1
abundance: .

CDR3aa: CASSQDTYYGYTF
j_gene: TRBJ1-2
v_gene: TRBV11-2
d_gene: .
abundance: .

CDR3aa: CASSMGPWTTEAFF
j_gene: TRBJ1-1
v_gene: TRBV27
d_gene: .
abundance: .

CDR3aa: CASSHSSGANVLTF
j_gene: TRBJ2-6
v_gene: TRBV14
d_gene: .
abundance: .

CDR3aa: CASSGPSGGAGDTQYF
j_gene: TRBJ2-3
v_gene: TRBV9
d_gene: TRBD2
abundance: .

CDR3aa: CASSWASGQETQYF
j_gene: TRBJ2-5
v_gene: TRBV7-9
d_gene: TRBD2
abundance: .

CDR3aa: CASSLPSGQNTEAFF
j_gene: TRBJ1-1
v_gene: TRBV11-1
d_gene: .
abundance: once

CDR3aa: CASSLGGRHSNQPQHF
j_gene: TRBJ1-5
v_gene: TRBV7-6
d_gene: .
abundance: .

CDR3aa: CASSGSLQDDTDTQYF
j_gene: TRBJ2-3
v_gene: TRBV7-9
d_gene: .
abundance: .

CDR3aa: CAISSGLITGELFF
j_gene: TRBJ2-2
v_gene: TRBV10-3
d_gene: .
abundance: .

CDR3aa: CASSDSDNTEAFF
j_gene: TRBJ1-1
v_gene: TRBV18
d_gene: .
abundance: few

CDR3aa: CASSRTGGPYEQYF
j_gene: TRBJ2-7
v_gene: TRBV28
d_gene: TRBD1
abundance: .

CDR3aa: CAWGPGGGKPQHF
j_gene: TRBJ1-5
v_gene: TRBV30
d_gene: .
abundance: .

CDR3aa: CASSQTLAGVPYEQFF
j_gene: TRBJ2-1
v_gene: TRBV4-1
d_gene: TRBD2
abundance: .

CDR3aa: CASNDGGSSYNEQFF
j_gene: TRBJ2-1
v_gene: TRBV2
d_gene: .
abundance: .

CDR3aa: CASSILAGGNEQFF
j_gene: TRBJ2-1
v_gene: TRBV19
d_gene: TRBD2
abundance: .

CDR3aa: CASSPPDTGANVLTF
j_gene: TRBJ2-6
v_gene: TRBV18
d_gene: .
abundance: .

CDR3aa: CASSHGGGKNEQFF
j_gene: TRBJ2-1
v_gene: TRBV7-3
d_gene: .
abundance: .

CDR3aa: CASSLYQGQGGYNEQFF
j_gene: TRBJ2-1
v_gene: TRBV5-1
d_gene: TRBD1
abundance: .

CDR3aa: CASSLGGGLGDTQYF
j_gene: TRBJ2-3
v_gene: TRBV5-4
d_gene: .
abundance: .

CDR3aa: CASSLGRDRGPANEQYF
j_gene: TRBJ2-7
v_gene: TRBV7-2
d_gene: TRBD1
abundance: .